This T cell receptor (beta chain) comes out of a study of T cell repertoires in cytomegalovirus infection. MiXCR was run by TCRdb on the reads, yielding one entry per CDR3 protein. The sample contains roughly 990,000 distinct CDR3 sequences, 30% to 40% of which appear only once. CDR1 and CDR2 (germline): LGHNA, YSLEER. The CDR3 has 16 amino acids. The V end lost 0 bases, the J end lost 0 bases, and 11 bases lay between the germline ends. As concerns this clonotype: What it binds is not known.

Sequenced here: cultured CD8+ T cells from PBMCs, sampled from culture after CMV antigen stimulation. The chain carries TRBV4-3 and TRBJ2-5; D unclear. This clonotype was sampled from a human donor in good health (CMV status not recorded). Some clones in this sample may be carry-over from other donors' samples. CDR3 coding DNA: TGCGCCAGCAGCCAAGATATTATAACATACCAAGAGACCCAGTACTTC. Translating gives CASSQDIITYQETQYF.